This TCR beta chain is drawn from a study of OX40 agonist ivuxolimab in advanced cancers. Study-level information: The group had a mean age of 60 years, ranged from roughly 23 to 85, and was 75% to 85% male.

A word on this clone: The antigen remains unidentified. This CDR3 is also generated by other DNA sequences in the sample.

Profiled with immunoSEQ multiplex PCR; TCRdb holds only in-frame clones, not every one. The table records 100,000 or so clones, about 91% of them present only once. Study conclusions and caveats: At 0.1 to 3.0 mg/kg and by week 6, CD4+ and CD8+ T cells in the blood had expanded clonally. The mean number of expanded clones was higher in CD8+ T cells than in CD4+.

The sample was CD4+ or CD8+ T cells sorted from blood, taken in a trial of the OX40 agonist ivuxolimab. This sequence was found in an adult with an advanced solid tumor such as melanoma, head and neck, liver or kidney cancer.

CDR3: CASSSGGTNEKLFF. The CDR3 DNA follows: TGTGCCAGCAGCTCGGGGGGAACTAATGAAAAACTGTTTTTT. The chain uses TRBV28 and TRBJ1-4, with a weak D call TRBD1 (5 bases). The CDR3 has 14 amino acids. The germline V and J ends were trimmed by 6 bases and 1 base, with 9 bases remaining between them. The germline V gene has CDR1 MDHEN and CDR2 SYDVKM.